The 21 T cell receptor beta chains reported below all come from one sample, sequenced in a study of regulatory T cells in long-lasting Graves disease. HTBI primers from iRepertoire and Arm-PCR of CDR3 regions yielded the TCR beta libraries. Via MiXCR, TCRdb re-called the multiplex PCR reads, giving one row per CDR3 protein. The table includes fewer than 600,000 distinct CDR3 sequences, about 20% detected once. Regarding time point: persistent/refractory GD, antithyroid drugs over 5 years with positive TRAb. Extracted RNA from PBMCs served as the source of the TCR library. The sample consisted of peripheral blood mononuclear cells (PBMCs), taken when the disease was refractory, from a patient treated with antithyroid drugs. These receptors all come from a female donor with Graves disease.

Comment on this clonotype: The germline gene is not matched at one end of the junction; a read error may be the cause. This chain links TRBV11-3 with TRBJ2-4; D perhaps matches TRBD2 (6 bases). The length of the CDR3 is 15 residues. Germline V gives CDR1 SGHNT, CDR2 YENEEA. CDR3 amino acids: CASSFNLAVGNIQCF. The CDR3 region has the DNA TGTGCCAGCAGCTTCAACTTAGCGGTGGGAAACATTCAGTGCTTC.

About this clonotype: A single base separates this from a much larger clone, so it may be a read error. The chain couples TRBV5-5 to TRBJ1-1, with D hard to call. Germline CDR1 reads SGHKS; CDR2 reads YYEKEE (reference sequence). The CDR3 spans 13 residues. The CDR3 loop is CASSLVYDTKAFF. The CDR3 nucleotides are TGTGCCAGCAGCTTGGTGTATGACACTAAAGCTTTCTTT.

V is TRBV5-5 and J is TRBJ1-5; a weak D match, TRBD1 (5 bases). V gave up 4 bases and J gave up 3 bases, with 11 bases separating them. The CDR3 runs 14 residues. Germline CDR1 reads SGHKS; CDR2 reads YYEKEE (reference sequence). Here the CDR3 reads CASSRQGYNQPQHF. In DNA form, the CDR3 reads TGTGCCAGCAGCCGGCAGGGATACAATCAGCCCCAGCATTTT.

The chain has TRBV28 and TRBJ2-2, with TRBD2 matching over 7 bases. Looked up from germline, CDR1 is MDHEN and CDR2 is SYDVKM. The V segment lost 9 bases and the J segment 6 bases; nucleotides outside the gene matches: 10. CDR3 length equals 14 residues. The CDR3 nucleotides are TGTGCCAGTTTCCAACGCGGGAGACCCGGGGAGCTGTTTTTT. Translated, it gives CASFQRGRPGELFF.

This clonotype occurred many times. The J gene is TRBJ1-1, the V gene TRBV3-1; D unclear. V dropped 3 bases and J dropped 7 bases, with 9 bases sitting between them. Germline V gene sequence: CDR1 LGHDT, CDR2 YNNKEL (reference sequence). CDR3 length: 12 amino acids. The CDR3 protein is CASSHGRGEAFF. In DNA, the CDR3 is TGTGCCAGCAGCCATGGACGGGGTGAAGCTTTCTTT.

This clonotype has a count of ten or more. CDR3 amino acids: CASSFLNRPSSRKLFF. The CDR3 DNA follows: TGTGCCAGCAGTTTCCTCAACAGGCCCTCTTCCCGAAAACTGTTTTTT. The chain joins TRBV27 to TRBJ1-4; D might be TRBD1 (5 bases). Trimming shortened V by 3 bases and J by 10 bases, and 21 bases separated the two germline ends. This CDR3 has 16 amino acids. Germline CDR1 MNHEY, CDR2 SMNVEV (reference sequence).

This clonotype was seen repeatedly, ten times or more. The V call is TRBV29-1, the J call TRBJ1-1; weak D call: TRBD1 (6 bases). This CDR3 spans 12 amino acids. V lost 3 bases and J lost 4, with 9 bases in between. CDR1 SQVTM and CDR2 ANQGSEA come from the germline V gene. The CDR3 nucleotides are TGCAGCGTTGACGGGGGGCGCACTGAAGCTTTCTTT. It is translated as CSVDGGRTEAFF.

This clonotype was picked up many times. The chain has TRBV28 and TRBJ2-7; 10 nucleotides agree with TRBD1. With V trimmed by 7 bases and J by 2 bases, 8 bases remained unmatched. CDR3 length: 15 residues. Germline assignment: CDR1 MDHEN and CDR2 SYDVKM. The CDR3 DNA reads as TGTGCCAGCACGGCTAGACAGGGGGCTCCCTACGAGCAGTACTTC. It codes for CASTARQGAPYEQYF.

The CDR3 region has the DNA TGTGCCAGCAGCTCCTATCTAGCGGGGGAAGAGACCCAGTACTTC. It codes for CASSSYLAGEETQYF. J is TRBJ2-5 and V is TRBV5-6; 10 nucleotides agree with TRBD2. Germline V gene sequence: CDR1 SGHDT, CDR2 YYEEEE. There are 15 residues in the CDR3. After removal of 3 bases from V and 3 bases from J, the junction contained 5 bases not matched to a gene.

This sequence joins TRBV3-1 and TRBJ1-1; weak D call: TRBD1 (5 bases). Germline-derived CDR1 and CDR2 are LGHDT and YNNKEL (reference sequence). V lost 1 base and J lost 4, with 7 bases in between. The CDR3 runs 13 residues. The CDR3 here is CASSQGGVTEAFF. The CDR3 DNA sequence: TGTGCCAGCAGCCAAGGAGGGGTCACTGAAGCTTTCTTT.

There are many counts of this clonotype. The rearrangement links TRBV7-9 to TRBJ2-5; no definite D call. V dropped 4 bases and J dropped 3 bases, with 15 bases sitting between them. The CDR3 covers 15 residues. Germline-derived CDR1 and CDR2 are SEHNR and FQNEAQ (reference sequence). The CDR3 nucleotides read TGTGCCAGCAGCTCCCGATCTCTAGGAAAAGAGACCCAGTACTTC. Its protein is CASSSRSLGKETQYF.

The rearrangement links TRBV2 to TRBJ1-2; D remains ambiguous. The CDR3 sequence is 13 residues long. The V gene lost 5 bases and the J gene lost 7 bases, with 14 bases spanning the gap. The germline gives CDR1 SNHLY, CDR2 FYNNEI. This chain's CDR3 is CASSPQTYTGYTF. The CDR3 DNA is TGTGCCAGCAGTCCTCAGACTTATACTGGCTACACCTTC. Looking up the rest from reference TRBV2 and TRBJ1-2 gives the full variable domain: EPEVTQTPSHQVTQMGQEVILRCVPISNHLYFYWYRQILGQKVEFLVSFYNNEISEKSEIFDDQFSVERPDGSNFTLKIRSTKLEDSAMYFCASSPQTYTGYTFGSGTRLTVV.

This clonotype was detected ten times or more. The rearrangement uses TRBV7-6 and TRBJ1-1, with D uncertain. The CDR3 has 14 residues. From germline, CDR1 is SGHVS and CDR2 FNYEAQ. Trimming took 1 base from V and 2 from J, leaving 8 bases between them. This CDR3 is CASSLVGINTEAFF. DNA of the CDR3: TGTGCCAGCAGCTTAGTAGGGATTAACACTGAAGCTTTCTTT.

The rearrangement uses TRBV7-2 and TRBJ2-7, with TRBD1 matching 8 bases. The CDR3 runs 15 residues. Germline lookup yields CDR1 SGHTA and CDR2 FQGNSA. V dropped 2 bases and J dropped 3; count of bases not matched to a gene: 6. CDR3 loop: CASSLYEQGDYEQYF. In DNA form, the CDR3 reads TGTGCCAGCAGCTTATATGAACAGGGGGACTACGAGCAGTACTTC. Full variable domain (remainder filled in from reference TRBV7-2 and TRBJ2-7): GAGVSQSPSNKVTEKGKDVELRCDPISGHTALYWYRQSLGQGLEFLIYFQGNSAPDKSGLPSDRFSAERTGGSVSTLTIQRTQQEDSAVYLCASSLYEQGDYEQYFGPGTRLTVT.

The V and J genes are TRBV11-2 and TRBJ2-7; D might be TRBD1 or TRBD2, each matching 5 bases. Deletions cut 0 bases from V and 0 bases from J, with 12 bases between. Germline V gives CDR1 SGHAT, CDR2 FQNNGV. The CDR3 loop spans 16 amino acids. CDR3 bases: TGTGCCAGCAGCTTAGAATCGGGACCGAGCTCCTACGAGCAGTACTTC. This gives the protein CASSLESGPSSYEQYF.

This clonotype was observed a single time. One junction end disagrees with the germline gene, perhaps due to a read error. V and J are TRBV6-4 and TRBJ1-1; 7 bases align to TRBD1. The CDR3 has 12 amino acids. Germline V lookup: CDR1 MRHNA, CDR2 SNTAGT. The CDR3 nucleotides read TGTGCCAGCAGACCCTCTCAGGGGGGGGCTCTCTTT. Its translation: CASRPSQGGALF.

The chain carries TRBV6-1 and TRBJ2-5; 12 bases map to TRBD2. Looked up from germline, CDR1 is MNHNS and CDR2 is SASEGT. Losses at the gene ends were 8 bases for V and 5 bases for J; bases not matched to a gene: 9. The CDR3 runs to 15 residues. The DNA of the CDR3 is TGTGCCAGCTATTCCGGACTAGCGGGGAGGGAGACCCAGTACTTC. Its translation is CASYSGLAGRETQYF.

This clonotype turned up a few times. The rearrangement uses TRBV6-2 or TRBV6-3 and TRBJ1-1; D remains ambiguous. Germline V gene lookup returns CDR1 MNHEY and CDR2 SVGEGT. The CDR3 sequence is 15 residues long. The germline V and J ends were trimmed by 2 bases and 7 bases, with 17 bases remaining between them. The CDR3 loop is CASSYTNRGIGEAFF. The CDR3 DNA is TGTGCCAGCAGTTACACCAACCGGGGAATCGGTGAAGCTTTCTTT.

This clonotype was counted between two and nine times. CDR3 amino acids: CSAADRQGVSDTEAFF. The CDR3 DNA is TGCAGTGCCGCTGACCGACAGGGAGTTTCGGACACTGAAGCTTTCTTT. The genes are TRBV20-1 and TRBJ1-1, with 7 positions matching TRBD1. This CDR3 spans 16 amino acids. V was pared by 6 bases and J by 3 bases, with 16 bases of the junction left unmatched. Per germline, CDR1 DFQATT and CDR2 SNEGSKA (reference sequence).

This clonotype was recorded at least ten times. V usage is TRBV7-2 and J usage is TRBJ2-2; the D gene is possibly TRBD1 (6 bases). The CDR3 contains 16 residues. Trimming stripped 4 bases from V and 0 bases from J, with 12 bases between. Germline loops: CDR1 SGHTA, CDR2 FQGNSA. CDR3 coding DNA: TGTGCCAGCAGCTCACACAGGGTATCGAACACCGGGGAGCTGTTTTTT. It codes for CASSSHRVSNTGELFF.

J is TRBJ1-3 and V is TRBV7-2, with a possible D match to TRBD1 (6 bases). Looked up from germline, CDR1 is SGHTA and CDR2 is FQGNSA. The germline V and J ends were trimmed by 5 bases and 1 base, with 15 bases remaining between them. CDR3 length: 16 residues. This CDR3 reads CASSTVGAGSGNTIYF. The CDR3 region has the DNA TGTGCCAGCAGCACGGTGGGGGCAGGGTCTGGAAACACCATATATTTT.